Described below is a single T cell receptor beta chain sequence and its context. The data were taken from a study of technical replicates of blood from several donors. Trimming pared 4 bases from V and 4 bases from J, leaving 8 bases between. The CDR3 is made up of 12 amino acids. Germline-derived CDR1 and CDR2 are MDHEN and SYDVKM. Method: immunoSEQ multiplex PCR; TCRdb's copy keeps in-frame clones and lacks some. The data hold around 86,000 clones, with 90% to 97% observed a single time. The sample was T cells isolated from PBMCs. The sequence derives from a human donor in good health. V usage is TRBV28 and J usage is TRBJ2-7, with D uncertain. CDR3 amino acids: CASSSSAYEQYF. CDR3 sequence (DNA): TGTGCCAGCAGTTCCTCTGCGTACGAGCAGTACTTC.